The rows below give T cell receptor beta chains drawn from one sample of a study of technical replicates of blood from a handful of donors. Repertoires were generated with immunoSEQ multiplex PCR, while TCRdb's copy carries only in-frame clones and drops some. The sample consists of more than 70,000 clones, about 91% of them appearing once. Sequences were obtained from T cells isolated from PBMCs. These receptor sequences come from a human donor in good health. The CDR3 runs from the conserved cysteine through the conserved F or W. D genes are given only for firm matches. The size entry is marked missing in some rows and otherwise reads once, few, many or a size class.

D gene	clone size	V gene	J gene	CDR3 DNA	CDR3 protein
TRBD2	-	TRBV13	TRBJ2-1	TGTGCCAGCAGCGTCGAATCGGGACTAGCGGGAGACAATGAGCAGTTCTTC	CASSVESGLAGDNEQFF
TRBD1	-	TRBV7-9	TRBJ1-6	TGTGCCAGCAGCCCGACAGGGCTCAGCTCCTATAATTCACCCCTCCACTTT	CASSPTGLSSYNSPLHF
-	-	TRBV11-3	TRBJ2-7	TGTGCCAGCAGCTCCCTTGGATCATTAAGGGGAAGGAATTACGAGCAGTACTTC	CASSSLGSLRGRNYEQYF
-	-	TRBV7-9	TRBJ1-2	TGTGCCAGCAGCTTAGGGACGGCGGGAGGCTACACCTTC	CASSLGTAGGYTF
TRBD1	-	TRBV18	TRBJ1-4	TGTGCCAGCTCACCTCCGGGACAGGGGAGTGAAAAACTGTTTTTT	CASSPPGQGSEKLFF
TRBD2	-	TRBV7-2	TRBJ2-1	TGTGCCAGCAGCCCCATAGCGGGGGGGACGAATGAGCAGTTCTTC	CASSPIAGGTNEQFF
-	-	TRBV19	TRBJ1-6	TGTGCCAGTAACGGCCCAGGGATTAATTCACCCCTCCACTTT	CASNGPGINSPLHF
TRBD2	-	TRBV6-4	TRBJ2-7	TGTGCCAGCCCCACCGTGCTAGCGGGAGGGCATCTCGGGGGCGAGCAGTACTTC	CASPTVLAGGHLGGEQYF
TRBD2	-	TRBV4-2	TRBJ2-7	TGTGCCAGCAGCCAAGATAGCGGCGGGAGGTTCTACGAGCAGTACTTC	CASSQDSGGRFYEQYF
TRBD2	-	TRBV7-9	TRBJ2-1	TGTGCCAGCAGCTTACTAGCGGGGGGGAATTTCGTGAATGAGCAGTTCTTC	CASSLLAGGNFVNEQFF
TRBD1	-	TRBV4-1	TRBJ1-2	TGCGCCAGCAGCCAAGAACCGACAGGGAGAGGCTACACCTTC	CASSQEPTGRGYTF
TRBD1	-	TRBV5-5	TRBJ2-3	TGTGCCAGCAGCTTGGACGCCGACAGGGGATCGGATACGCAGTATTTT	CASSLDADRGSDTQYF
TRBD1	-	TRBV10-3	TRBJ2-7	TGTGCCATCAGTGAGCCCTCACTGACAGGGAACTACGAGCAGTACTTC	CAISEPSLTGNYEQYF
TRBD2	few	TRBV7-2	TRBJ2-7	TGTGCCAGCAGCCCCGGGACTAGCGGCTACGAGCAGTACTTC	CASSPGTSGYEQYF
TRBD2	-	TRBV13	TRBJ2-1	TGTGCCAGCAGCCAGAGCGGGGAAGGGACGAATGAGCAGTTCTTC	CASSQSGEGTNEQFF
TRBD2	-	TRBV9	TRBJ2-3	TGTGCCAGCAGCGTAGCAGCGGGGCCCGCCAATACGCAGTATTTT	CASSVAAGPANTQYF
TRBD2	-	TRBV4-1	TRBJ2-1	TGCGCCAGCAGCCAAGAGGGACTAGTGGGGCACAATGAGCAGTTCTTC	CASSQEGLVGHNEQFF
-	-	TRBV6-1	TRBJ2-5	TGTGCTTACGCGACAGGACCGGCCAAAGAGACCCAGTACTTC	CAYATGPAKETQYF
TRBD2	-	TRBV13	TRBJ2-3	TGTGCCAGCAGCCCAGGACTAGTAGGAGGAGATACGCAGTATTTT	CASSPGLVGGDTQYF
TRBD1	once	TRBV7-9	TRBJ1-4	TGTGCCAGCAGCTGGGGGACAGGGGTGAGGGAAAAACTGTTTTTT	CASSWGTGVREKLFF
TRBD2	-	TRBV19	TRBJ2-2	TGTGCCAGCCTCGGGGGGAGAGCTTCCACCGGGGAGCTGTTTTTT	CASLGGRASTGELFF
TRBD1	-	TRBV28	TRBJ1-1	TGTGCCAGCAGTTTATCGGGGACAGGGGTGAACACTGAAGCTTTCTTT	CASSLSGTGVNTEAFF
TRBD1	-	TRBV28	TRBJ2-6	TGTGCCAGCAGTTTATCTCCGGGACAGGGGCACTCTGGGGCCAACGTCCTGACTTTC	CASSLSPGQGHSGANVLTF
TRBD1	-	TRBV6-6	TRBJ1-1	TGTGCCAGCAGTTCGACCGGGACAGGGGAGGTTTTCTTT	CASSSTGTGEVFF
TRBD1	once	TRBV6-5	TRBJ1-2	TGTGCCAGCAGTTGGACAGGAGAAAGGGATGGCTACACCTTC	CASSWTGERDGYTF
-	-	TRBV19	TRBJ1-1	TGTGCCAGTAGTATAGACAGTTACACTGAAGCTTTCTTT	CASSIDSYTEAFF
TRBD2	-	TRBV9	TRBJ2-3	TGTGCCAGCAGCGTTGGTGACGGGGGGACCCTAAGCACAGATACGCAGTATTTT	CASSVGDGGTLSTDTQYF
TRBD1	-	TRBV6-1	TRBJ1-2	TGTGCCAGCAGCTCGGAACAGGGGGCGAACTATGGCTACACCTTC	CASSSEQGANYGYTF
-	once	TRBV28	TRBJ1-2	TGTGCCAGCAGTTTAAACACAGGGCTGGAAGGCTACACCTTC	CASSLNTGLEGYTF
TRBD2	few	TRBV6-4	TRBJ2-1	TGTGCCATCCCGGGACTAGATTGCTACAATGAGCAGTTCTTC	CAIPGLDCYNEQFF
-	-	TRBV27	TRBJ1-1	TGTGCCAGCGGGACATTGGGGAGCACTGAAGCTTTCTTT	CASGTLGSTEAFF
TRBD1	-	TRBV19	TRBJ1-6	TGTGCCAGTAGTACACAGGGGGCGAGCTCACCCCTCCACTTT	CASSTQGASSPLHF